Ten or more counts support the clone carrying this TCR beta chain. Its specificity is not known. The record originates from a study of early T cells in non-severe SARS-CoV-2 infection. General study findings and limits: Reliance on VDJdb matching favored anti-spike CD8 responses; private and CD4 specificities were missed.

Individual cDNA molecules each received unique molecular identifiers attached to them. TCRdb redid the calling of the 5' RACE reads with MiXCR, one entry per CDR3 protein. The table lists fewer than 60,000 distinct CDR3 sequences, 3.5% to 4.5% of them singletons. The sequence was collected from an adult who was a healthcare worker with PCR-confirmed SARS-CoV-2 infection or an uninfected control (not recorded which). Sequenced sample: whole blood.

CDR3 bases: TGTGCCAGCAGCTTCCAGGTTGCTGAAAAACTGTTTTTT. Protein sequence: CASSFQVAEKLFF. V and J are TRBV7-9 and TRBJ1-4; D is undetermined. CDR1 SEHNR and CDR2 FQNEAQ come from the germline V gene (reference sequence). Trimming shortened V by 3 bases and J by 7 bases, and 9 bases separated the two germline ends. This CDR3 has 13 amino acids.